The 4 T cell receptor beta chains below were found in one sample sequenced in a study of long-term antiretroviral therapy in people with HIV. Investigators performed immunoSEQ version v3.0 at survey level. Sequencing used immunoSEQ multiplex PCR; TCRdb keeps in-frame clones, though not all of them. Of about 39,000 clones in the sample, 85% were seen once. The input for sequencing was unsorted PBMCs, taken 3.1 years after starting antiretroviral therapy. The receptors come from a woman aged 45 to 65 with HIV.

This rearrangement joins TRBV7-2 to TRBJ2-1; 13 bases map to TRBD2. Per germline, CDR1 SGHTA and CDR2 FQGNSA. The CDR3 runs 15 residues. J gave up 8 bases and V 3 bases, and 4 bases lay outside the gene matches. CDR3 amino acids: CASSFGTSGDDEQFF. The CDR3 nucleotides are TGTGCCAGCAGCTTTGGGACTAGCGGGGACGATGAGCAGTTCTTC.

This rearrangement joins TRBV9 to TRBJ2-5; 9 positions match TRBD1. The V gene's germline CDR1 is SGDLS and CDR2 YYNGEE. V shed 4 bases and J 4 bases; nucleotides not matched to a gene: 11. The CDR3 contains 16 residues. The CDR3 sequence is CASSKLDRGWGETQYF. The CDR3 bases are TGTGCCAGCAGCAAATTGGACAGGGGATGGGGAGAGACCCAGTACTTC.

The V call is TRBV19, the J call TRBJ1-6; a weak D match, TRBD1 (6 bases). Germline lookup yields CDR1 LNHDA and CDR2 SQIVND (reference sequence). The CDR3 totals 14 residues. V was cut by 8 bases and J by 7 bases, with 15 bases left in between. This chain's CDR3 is CASAQGGGNSPLHF. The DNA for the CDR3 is TGTGCCAGTGCACAGGGCGGAGGGAATTCACCCCTCCACTTT.

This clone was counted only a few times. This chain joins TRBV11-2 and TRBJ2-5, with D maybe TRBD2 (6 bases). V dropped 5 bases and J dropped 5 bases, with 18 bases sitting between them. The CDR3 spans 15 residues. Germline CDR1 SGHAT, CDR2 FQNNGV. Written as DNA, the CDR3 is TGTGCCAGCAGCACTTCGGCGGGGCAAGAGGAGACCCAGTACTTC. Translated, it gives CASSTSAGQEETQYF.